This T cell receptor (beta chain) was recorded in a study of blood T cell repertoires in COVID-19. A few counts support this clone. Deletions cut 8 bases from V and 8 bases from J, with 22 bases between. Germline assignment: CDR1 SGHTA and CDR2 FQGNSA. The CDR3 runs 16 residues. The repertoire was sequenced with immunoSEQ multiplex PCR; TCRdb's copy has only in-frame clones and lacks some. The sample shows about 190,000 clones, approximately 80% of them seen only once. The TCR originated in a human donor in a cohort sampled during active COVID-19. The chain combines TRBV7-2 with TRBJ1-6, with D unclear. Specimen: peripheral blood. This CDR3 reads CASSTRPGGIYSPLHF. CDR3 bases: TGTGCCAGCTCCACCCGCCCGGGAGGGATTTATTCACCCCTCCACTTT.